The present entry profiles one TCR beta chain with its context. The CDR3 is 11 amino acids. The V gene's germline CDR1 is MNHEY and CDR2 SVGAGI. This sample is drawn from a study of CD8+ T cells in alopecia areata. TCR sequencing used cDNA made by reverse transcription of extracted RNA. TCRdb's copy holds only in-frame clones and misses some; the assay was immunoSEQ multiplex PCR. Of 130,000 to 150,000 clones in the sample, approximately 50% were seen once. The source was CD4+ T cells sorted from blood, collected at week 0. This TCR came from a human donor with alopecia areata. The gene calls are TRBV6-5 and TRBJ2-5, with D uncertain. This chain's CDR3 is CAVGLGLGQYF. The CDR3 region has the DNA TGTGCGGTAGGGCTGGGTCTAGGGCAGTACTTC.